The clone carrying this TCR beta chain has more than one count but fewer than ten. The antigen is unknown. Profiling relied on immunoSEQ multiplex PCR, and the TCRdb table lists in-frame clones only, not all of them. The sample carries around 23,000 clones, about 80% recorded once. This sample stems from a study of CD4 T cells in relation to SARS-CoV-2 and coronaviruses. Study at large: Negative control cultures got HIV-1 Nef peptides or no peptide. Study-wide findings and caveats: Each donor contributed either pre-pandemic or post-infection samples, not both. Crossreactivity was assessed only for spike protein, not other viral proteins.

Germline-derived CDR1 and CDR2 are SGDLS and YYNGEE. The CDR3 is 13 residues long. V lost 0 bases and J lost 4, with 5 bases in between. Before the COVID-19 pandemic, during about 2011-2019, CD4+ T cells were taken from unexposed donors. After less than 11 days of culture, CD4+ T cells were isolated. The chain is built from TRBV9 and TRBJ2-1, with no clear D. The receptor was derived from a human donor in good health. Input material: CD4+ T cells from PBMCs, cultured in vitro. The CDR3 coding sequence is TGTGCCAGCAGCGTAGGAGAATACAATGAGCAGTTCTTC. It codes for CASSVGEYNEQFF.